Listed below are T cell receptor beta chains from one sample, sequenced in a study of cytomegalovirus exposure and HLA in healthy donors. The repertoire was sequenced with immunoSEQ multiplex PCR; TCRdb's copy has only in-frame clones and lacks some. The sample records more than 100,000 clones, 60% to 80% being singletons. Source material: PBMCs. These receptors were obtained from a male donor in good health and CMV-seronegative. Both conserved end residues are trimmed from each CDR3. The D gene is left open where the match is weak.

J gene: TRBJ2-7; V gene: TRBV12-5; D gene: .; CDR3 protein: ASGLTPYEQY
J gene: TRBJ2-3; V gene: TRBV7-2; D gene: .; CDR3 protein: ASSRFVGGAPDTQY
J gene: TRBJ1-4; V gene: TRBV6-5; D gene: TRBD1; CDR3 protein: ASTTGGISEKLF
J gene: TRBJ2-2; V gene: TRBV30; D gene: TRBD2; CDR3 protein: AWSVTQRGGPGELF
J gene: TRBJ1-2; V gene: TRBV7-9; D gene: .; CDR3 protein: ASSPGRVGDYT
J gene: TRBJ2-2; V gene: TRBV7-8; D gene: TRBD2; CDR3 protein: ASSLLAGDTGELF
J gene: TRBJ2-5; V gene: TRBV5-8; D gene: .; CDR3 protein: ASSPGILETQY
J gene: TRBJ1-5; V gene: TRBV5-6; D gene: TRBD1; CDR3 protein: ASSLLGQGNQPQH
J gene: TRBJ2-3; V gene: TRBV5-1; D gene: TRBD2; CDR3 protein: ASSWGGARDTQY
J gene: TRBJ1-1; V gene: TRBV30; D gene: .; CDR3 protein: AWSSTGVGTEAF
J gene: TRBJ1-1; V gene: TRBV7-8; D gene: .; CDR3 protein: ASSRGGVRAEAF
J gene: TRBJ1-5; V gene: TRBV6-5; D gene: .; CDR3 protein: ASSYSMDIRNQPQH
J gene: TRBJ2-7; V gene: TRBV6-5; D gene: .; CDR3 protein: ASSRGFSYEQY
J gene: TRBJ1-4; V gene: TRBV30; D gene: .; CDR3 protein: AWSLGGREKLF
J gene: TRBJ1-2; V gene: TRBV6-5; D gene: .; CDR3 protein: ASRRGAYGYT
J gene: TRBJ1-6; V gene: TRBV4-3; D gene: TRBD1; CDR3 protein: ASSHGRTGHNSPLH
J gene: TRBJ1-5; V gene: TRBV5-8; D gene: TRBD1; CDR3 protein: ASSSGQGNQPQH
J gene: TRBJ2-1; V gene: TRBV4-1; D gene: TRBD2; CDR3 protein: ASSQASRSGGTF
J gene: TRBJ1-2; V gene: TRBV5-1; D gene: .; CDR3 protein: ASSPNPSGMLRGGYT
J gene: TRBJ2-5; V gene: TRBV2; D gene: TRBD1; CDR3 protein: ASGTGTGVLETQY
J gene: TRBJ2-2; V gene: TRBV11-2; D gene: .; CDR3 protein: ASSSSRGPGELF
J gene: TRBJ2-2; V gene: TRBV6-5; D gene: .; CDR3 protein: ASSYRAGTGGELF
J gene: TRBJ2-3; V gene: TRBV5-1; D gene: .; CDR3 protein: ASSEPKAGGTDTQY
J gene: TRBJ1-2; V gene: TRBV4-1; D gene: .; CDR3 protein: ASSQDPGQNYGYT
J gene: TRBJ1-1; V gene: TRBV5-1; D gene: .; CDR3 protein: ASTAGNEAF
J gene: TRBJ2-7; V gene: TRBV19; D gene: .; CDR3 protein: ASSISGNYEQY
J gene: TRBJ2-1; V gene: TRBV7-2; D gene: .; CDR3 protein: ASSPPGGEQF
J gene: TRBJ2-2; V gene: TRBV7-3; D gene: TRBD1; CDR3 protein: ASSSRDRWKDTGELF
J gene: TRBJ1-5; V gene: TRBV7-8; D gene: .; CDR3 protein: ASSSQVPDLQPQH
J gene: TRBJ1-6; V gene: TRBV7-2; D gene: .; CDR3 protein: ASSFARQSYNSPLH
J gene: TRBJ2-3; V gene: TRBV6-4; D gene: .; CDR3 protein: ASSETHSTDTQY
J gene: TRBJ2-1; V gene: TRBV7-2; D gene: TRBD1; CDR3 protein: ASIPGTGNNEQF
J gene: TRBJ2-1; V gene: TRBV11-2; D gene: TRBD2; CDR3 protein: ASSLGGDDEQF
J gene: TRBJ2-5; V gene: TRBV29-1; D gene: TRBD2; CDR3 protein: SVDEGGAGTQY
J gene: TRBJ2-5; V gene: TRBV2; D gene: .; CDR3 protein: ASSRGTQETQY
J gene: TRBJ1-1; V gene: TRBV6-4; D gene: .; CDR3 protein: ASSDSAENTEAF
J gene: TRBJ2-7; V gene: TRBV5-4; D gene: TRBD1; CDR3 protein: ASSFGARTGSHEQY
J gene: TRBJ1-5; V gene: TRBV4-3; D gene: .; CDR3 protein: ASSQEYSHNQPQH